This T cell receptor (beta chain) originates from a study of patients and donors after allogeneic stem cell transplantation. MiXCR was run by TCRdb on the RT-PCR reads, yielding one entry per CDR3 protein. The table lists 150,000 to 200,000 distinct CDR3 sequences, over 25% of them singletons, with 3.2% in the top ten. Losses at the gene ends were 2 bases for V and 4 bases for J; bases not matched to a gene: 8. The CDR3 is made up of 16 amino acids. From germline, CDR1 is SGHTA and CDR2 FQGNSA. This clonotype was recorded many times. The rearrangement uses TRBV7-2 and TRBJ1-3; 7 bases align to TRBD1. Input material: blood, either unsorted or a sorted T cell fraction (not recorded which). The sequence derives from a human donor who was either an allogeneic HSCT recipient or a stem cell or donor lymphocyte infusion donor (not recorded which). It is not recorded whose cells these are; they may come from a transplant donor. The chain's CDR3 is CASSLRARGKGNTIYF. The CDR3 region has the DNA TGTGCCAGCAGCTTAAGGGCCAGGGGGAAAGGAAACACCATATATTTT.